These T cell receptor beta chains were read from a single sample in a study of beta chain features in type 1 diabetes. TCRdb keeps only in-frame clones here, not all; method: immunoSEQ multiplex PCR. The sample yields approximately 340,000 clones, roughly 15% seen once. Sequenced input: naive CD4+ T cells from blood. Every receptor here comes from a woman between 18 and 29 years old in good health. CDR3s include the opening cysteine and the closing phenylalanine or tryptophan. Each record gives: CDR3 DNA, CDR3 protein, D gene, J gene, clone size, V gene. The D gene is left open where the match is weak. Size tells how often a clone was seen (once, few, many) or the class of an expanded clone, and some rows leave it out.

DNA: TGTGCCTGGAGTGGGGGCCGAACTGAAGCTTTCTTT
CDR3: CAWSGGRTEAFF
D: -
J: TRBJ1-1
size: -
V: TRBV30

DNA: TGTGCCAGCAGTTACAGGGGATTAGCTGGGGCCAACGTCCTGACTTTC
CDR3: CASSYRGLAGANVLTF
D: -
J: TRBJ2-6
size: -
V: TRBV6-6

DNA: TGTGCCAGCAGCTTATTAGCGGGGAGAAATGAGCAGTTCTTC
CDR3: CASSLLAGRNEQFF
D: TRBD2
J: TRBJ2-1
size: -
V: TRBV7-3

DNA: TGTGCCAGCAGTGAAACAGGTAGCTCCTACAATGAGCAGTTCTTC
CDR3: CASSETGSSYNEQFF
D: -
J: TRBJ2-1
size: -
V: TRBV2

DNA: TGCGCCAGCAGCTTGGGCGGTACAGATACGCAGTATTTT
CDR3: CASSLGGTDTQYF
D: -
J: TRBJ2-3
size: -
V: TRBV5-1

DNA: TGTGCCAGCAGCTTGACAGTCTATGGCTACACCTTC
CDR3: CASSLTVYGYTF
D: -
J: TRBJ1-2
size: -
V: TRBV28

DNA: TGTGCCAGCAGCTTACTACGTACGGGGAATGAGCAGTTCTTC
CDR3: CASSLLRTGNEQFF
D: -
J: TRBJ2-1
size: -
V: TRBV7-6

DNA: TGTGCCAGCAGCCCGGGACAGGGGAGCGGCTACACCTTC
CDR3: CASSPGQGSGYTF
D: TRBD1
J: TRBJ1-2
size: few
V: TRBV7-9

DNA: TGTGCCAGCAGTGGGACATCACCTAACACCGGGGAGCTGTTTTTT
CDR3: CASSGTSPNTGELFF
D: -
J: TRBJ2-2
size: -
V: TRBV28

DNA: TGTGCCAGTAGTATAGGTACCTACAATGAGCAGTTCTTC
CDR3: CASSIGTYNEQFF
D: -
J: TRBJ2-1
size: few
V: TRBV19

DNA: TGTGCTAGTGGGACAGGGAGGTCCTACGAGCAGTACTTC
CDR3: CASGTGRSYEQYF
D: -
J: TRBJ2-7
size: -
V: TRBV12-5

DNA: TGCAGCGTCCCAATAGATACGCAGTATTTT
CDR3: CSVPIDTQYF
D: -
J: TRBJ2-3
size: -
V: TRBV29-1

DNA: TGTGCCAGCAGCTGGCAGGGGGCGCGTTTAGGTGGCTACACCTTC
CDR3: CASSWQGARLGGYTF
D: TRBD1
J: TRBJ1-2
size: -
V: TRBV5-4

DNA: TGTGCCAGCTCACCACAACTCCGTAGCGGGGGCACAGATACGCAGTATTTT
CDR3: CASSPQLRSGGTDTQYF
D: TRBD2
J: TRBJ2-3
size: few
V: TRBV18

DNA: TGTGCCAGCAGCCAAGCCTGGACTAGGAGGGATGAGCAGTTCTTC
CDR3: CASSQAWTRRDEQFF
D: TRBD2
J: TRBJ2-1
size: -
V: TRBV14

DNA: TGTGCCTGGAGCAGACGACAGGGCATGGAGCAGTTCTTC
CDR3: CAWSRRQGMEQFF
D: TRBD1
J: TRBJ2-1
size: -
V: TRBV30

DNA: TGTGCCAGCAGCTTACGGGAGAACACTGAAGCTTTCTTT
CDR3: CASSLRENTEAFF
D: -
J: TRBJ1-1
size: -
V: TRBV7-9

DNA: TGTGCCAGCAGCCTAGACAGCTATCAGCCCCAGCATTTT
CDR3: CASSLDSYQPQHF
D: -
J: TRBJ1-5
size: few
V: TRBV7-2

DNA: TGTGCCAGCAGGACTAGCGGGGCTTCCTACGAGCAGTACTTC
CDR3: CASRTSGASYEQYF
D: TRBD2
J: TRBJ2-7
size: -
V: TRBV28

DNA: TGCGCCAGCAGCCAAGGCGGACTAAACTACGAGCAGTACTTC
CDR3: CASSQGGLNYEQYF
D: -
J: TRBJ2-7
size: -
V: TRBV4-1

DNA: TGTGCCAGCTTTAGTCGGGGGGGGCCAGATACTGAAGCTTTCTTT
CDR3: CASFSRGGPDTEAFF
D: -
J: TRBJ1-1
size: few
V: TRBV18

DNA: TGTGCCAGCGGCCAGGTTAACTATGGCTACACCTTC
CDR3: CASGQVNYGYTF
D: -
J: TRBJ1-2
size: -
V: TRBV11-2

DNA: TGTGCCACCAGCGGGCGGGGCCCCTCCTACAATGAGCAGTTCTTC
CDR3: CATSGRGPSYNEQFF
D: -
J: TRBJ2-1
size: few
V: TRBV15

DNA: TGTGCCAGCAGGTCCGACACATACTACAATGAGCAGTTCTTC
CDR3: CASRSDTYYNEQFF
D: -
J: TRBJ2-1
size: -
V: TRBV5-6

DNA: TGCAGCGTTGAAGAGGTAGCGGGGCAGTTCTTC
CDR3: CSVEEVAGQFF
D: TRBD2
J: TRBJ2-1
size: -
V: TRBV29-1

DNA: TGCGCCAGCAGTTCTACAGGAATTACTGAAGCTTTCTTT
CDR3: CASSSTGITEAFF
D: -
J: TRBJ1-1
size: -
V: TRBV5-1

DNA: TGTGCCAGCAGCACGCGCCGCTACTCTGGGGCCAACGTCCTGACTTTC
CDR3: CASSTRRYSGANVLTF
D: -
J: TRBJ2-6
size: few
V: TRBV9

DNA: TGTGCCAGCAGGAAAGCTCGGGAGGGCCGAGGCAATGAGCAGTTCTTC
CDR3: CASRKAREGRGNEQFF
D: TRBD2
J: TRBJ2-1
size: -
V: TRBV2

DNA: TGTGCCTGGAGTGTTCAAGGGGGCCTGGGCTACACCTTC
CDR3: CAWSVQGGLGYTF
D: TRBD1
J: TRBJ1-2
size: -
V: TRBV30

DNA: TGTGCCAGCAGTTTGCGGCCTAATACGCAGTATTTT
CDR3: CASSLRPNTQYF
D: -
J: TRBJ2-3
size: -
V: TRBV28

DNA: TGTGCCAGCAGTCAATTCACAGATACGCAGTATTTT
CDR3: CASSQFTDTQYF
D: -
J: TRBJ2-3
size: few
V: TRBV6-5

DNA: TGTGCCAGCAGCGAGGGGACTCGCGGGAGTTACGAGCAGTACTTC
CDR3: CASSEGTRGSYEQYF
D: TRBD2
J: TRBJ2-7
size: -
V: TRBV9

DNA: TGCAGCGTAAGACAGGGGGCCCGCCGTGCCTATGGCTACACCTTC
CDR3: CSVRQGARRAYGYTF
D: TRBD1
J: TRBJ1-2
size: few
V: TRBV29-1

DNA: TGTGCCAGCAGCCAAGAAGCCCTAGCGGGAGACTACAATGAGCAGTTCTTC
CDR3: CASSQEALAGDYNEQFF
D: TRBD2
J: TRBJ2-1
size: few
V: TRBV4-2

DNA: TGTGCCAGCAGCTCTCTAGCGGGAGGAGGCTACGAGCAGTACTTC
CDR3: CASSSLAGGGYEQYF
D: TRBD2
J: TRBJ2-7
size: few
V: TRBV5-6

DNA: TGTGCCAGCAGAACTACGACGGTTAACCGGGAGACCCAGTACTTC
CDR3: CASRTTTVNRETQYF
D: -
J: TRBJ2-5
size: -
V: TRBV6-6

DNA: TGTGCCAGCAGTTTCCGCGGAGCCTACGAGCAGTACTTC
CDR3: CASSFRGAYEQYF
D: -
J: TRBJ2-7
size: few
V: TRBV7-9

DNA: TGTGCCAGCAGTCCCGGACAGGGCCGGGAAAAACTGTTTTTT
CDR3: CASSPGQGREKLFF
D: TRBD1
J: TRBJ1-4
size: few
V: TRBV28

DNA: TGCAGCGCCGCGGGACAGGCGAACACTGAAGCTTTCTTT
CDR3: CSAAGQANTEAFF
D: TRBD1
J: TRBJ1-1
size: -
V: TRBV29-1

DNA: TGTGCCACCGCGGGACCGAACAACTACGAGCAGTACTTC
CDR3: CATAGPNNYEQYF
D: -
J: TRBJ2-7
size: -
V: TRBV6-6

DNA: TGTGCCAGCAGCCGCGGACTAGCGGGAGGCTTTAACGGCTACGAGCAGTACTTC
CDR3: CASSRGLAGGFNGYEQYF
D: TRBD2
J: TRBJ2-7
size: few
V: TRBV5-6

DNA: TGTGCCTGGGGGGCAGGGCACATTAGCAATCAGCCCCAGCATTTT
CDR3: CAWGAGHISNQPQHF
D: -
J: TRBJ1-5
size: few
V: TRBV30

DNA: TGTGCCAGCAGCACCCGGGACAGGACTTATGAGCAGTACTTC
CDR3: CASSTRDRTYEQYF
D: TRBD1
J: TRBJ2-7
size: -
V: TRBV11-3

DNA: TGTGCCAGCAGCCTTACCGGGAATCAGCCCCAGCATTTT
CDR3: CASSLTGNQPQHF
D: -
J: TRBJ1-5
size: -
V: TRBV6-5

DNA: TGCAGCGTTGCAGAGAAAAATCTACCCGGGGAGCTGTTTTTT
CDR3: CSVAEKNLPGELFF
D: -
J: TRBJ2-2
size: few
V: TRBV29-1

DNA: TGCGCCAGCAGGCAGCAAGAGACCCAGTACTTC
CDR3: CASRQQETQYF
D: -
J: TRBJ2-5
size: few
V: TRBV5-1

DNA: TGTGCCAGCAGTGCTCTAGCGGGAGTGGTAGATACGCAGTATTTT
CDR3: CASSALAGVVDTQYF
D: TRBD2
J: TRBJ2-3
size: few
V: TRBV25-1

DNA: TGTGCCAGCAGCGTAGACGCGGGAACTAGCACAGATACGCAGTATTTT
CDR3: CASSVDAGTSTDTQYF
D: -
J: TRBJ2-3
size: -
V: TRBV9

DNA: TGTGCCTGGAGTTTAGGACTAGTTAAGCGAGAGACCCAGTACTTC
CDR3: CAWSLGLVKRETQYF
D: TRBD2
J: TRBJ2-5
size: -
V: TRBV30

DNA: TGTGCCAGCAGCTGGACGGAGGGAGTTAATGAAAAACTGTTTTTT
CDR3: CASSWTEGVNEKLFF
D: -
J: TRBJ1-4
size: -
V: TRBV7-2

DNA: TGTGCCTGGACAGGCAGTAGCTATGGCTACACCTTC
CDR3: CAWTGSSYGYTF
D: -
J: TRBJ1-2
size: -
V: TRBV30

DNA: TGTGCCAGCAGTGCCCACACTAGCAATCAGCCCCAGCATTTT
CDR3: CASSAHTSNQPQHF
D: -
J: TRBJ1-5
size: few
V: TRBV2

DNA: TGTGCCAGTAAGGACAGTCACGGGGAGCTGTTTTTT
CDR3: CASKDSHGELFF
D: -
J: TRBJ2-2
size: -
V: TRBV19

DNA: TGTGCCAGCCACCGACAGGGAACGGATGGCTACACCTTC
CDR3: CASHRQGTDGYTF
D: TRBD1
J: TRBJ1-2
size: -
V: TRBV9

DNA: TGTGCCAGTAGTATCGGGAGAGACTACGAGCAGTACTTC
CDR3: CASSIGRDYEQYF
D: -
J: TRBJ2-7
size: -
V: TRBV19

DNA: TGTGCCAGCAGCCAAGTTCCGGGATCACACACAGATACGCAGTATTTT
CDR3: CASSQVPGSHTDTQYF
D: -
J: TRBJ2-3
size: few
V: TRBV4-2

DNA: TGTGCCAGCAGCCTACAGTACGAGCAGTACTTC
CDR3: CASSLQYEQYF
D: -
J: TRBJ2-7
size: -
V: TRBV7-9

DNA: TGTGCCAGCAGCCCGCGACAGGCCTATGGCTACACCTTC
CDR3: CASSPRQAYGYTF
D: -
J: TRBJ1-2
size: few
V: TRBV9

DNA: TGTGCCAGCAGTTTGGGGGGGCGAGTCGAGACCCAGTACTTC
CDR3: CASSLGGRVETQYF
D: -
J: TRBJ2-5
size: -
V: TRBV28